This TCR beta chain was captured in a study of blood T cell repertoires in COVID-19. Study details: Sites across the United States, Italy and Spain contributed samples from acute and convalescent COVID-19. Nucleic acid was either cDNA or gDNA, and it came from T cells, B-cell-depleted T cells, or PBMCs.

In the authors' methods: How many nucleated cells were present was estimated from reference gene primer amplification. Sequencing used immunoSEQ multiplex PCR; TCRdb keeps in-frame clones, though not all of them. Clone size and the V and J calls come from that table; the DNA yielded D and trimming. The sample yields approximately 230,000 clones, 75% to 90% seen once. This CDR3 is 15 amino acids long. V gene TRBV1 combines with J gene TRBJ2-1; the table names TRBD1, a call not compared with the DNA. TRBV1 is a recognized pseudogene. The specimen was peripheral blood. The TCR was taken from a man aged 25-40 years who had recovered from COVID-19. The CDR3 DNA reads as TGCACCAAAAGACAGGTCGGGCACTACTACAATGAGCAGTTCTTC. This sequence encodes CTKRQVGHYYNEQFF.